The clone carrying this T cell receptor beta chain was recorded a few times. The data stem from a study of T cell changes during pregnancy in multiple sclerosis. Clones were sequenced by immunoSEQ multiplex PCR, and TCRdb holds only the in-frame ones, with some missing. The sample holds 38,000 or so clones, 91% seen once. Germline V CDR1 and CDR2: SGHNT, YYREEE (reference sequence). The CDR3 consists of 14 residues. Trimming removed 3 bases at V and 4 bases at J, with 13 bases between. The source is a female donor with multiple sclerosis, enrolled in a pregnancy study. V usage is TRBV5-4 and J usage is TRBJ1-1; D is unresolved. The sample was CD8+ T cells from peripheral blood mononuclear cells, taken before pregnancy. CDR3 DNA: TGTGCCAGCAGCTCTAAACAGATTCGCACTGAAGCTTTCTTT. This codes for CASSSKQIRTEAFF.